Following are 21 T cell receptor beta chains from one sample sequenced in a study. MiXCR was run by TCRdb on the RT-PCR reads, yielding one entry per CDR3 protein. The sample includes about 680,000 distinct CDR3 sequences, approximately 15% seen only once; the top ten take 3% to 4.5%. Sequencing input: memory CD4+ T cells from blood. All receptors come from a female donor in good health, serving as a healthy control.

This chain links TRBV20-1 with TRBJ2-5; 8 nucleotides match TRBD1. V shed 5 bases, J shed 1 base, and the junction held 6 bases outside the gene matches. Germline CDR1 and CDR2: DFQATT and SNEGSKA (reference sequence). This CDR3 is built from 14 residues. The CDR3 nucleotides are TGCAGTGCTCGGGACAGGCTTATCCAAGAGACCCAGTACTTC. Translated, it gives CSARDRLIQETQYF.

In the case of this clonotype: It may be a read error: a sequence one base away is much more abundant. The chain recombines TRBV18 with TRBJ1-1; 7 nucleotides agree with TRBD1. Germline V gene lookup returns CDR1 KGHSH and CDR2 LQKENI. V shed 6 bases and J 1 base; nucleotides not matched to a gene: 2. The CDR3 covers 13 residues. The CDR3 bases are TGTGCCAGCTCCGGACAGGAGAACACTGAAGCTTTCTTT. Translated: CASSGQENTEAFF. Complete variable domain (other parts from reference TRBV18 and TRBJ1-1): NAGVMQNPRHLVRRRGQEARLRCSPMKGHSHVYWYRQLPEEGLKFMVYLQKENIIDESGMPKERFSAEFPKEGPSILRIQQVVRGDSAAYFCASSGQENTEAFFGQGTRLTVV.

This chain uses TRBV20-1 with TRBJ2-5; D perhaps matches TRBD1 (6 bases). Germline V gene sequence: CDR1 DFQATT, CDR2 SNEGSKA (reference sequence). V shed 5 bases and J shed 4 bases, with 20 bases lying between them. This CDR3 has 15 residues. As DNA, the CDR3 is TGCAGTGCTGCCGAAGTCCAAACAGGGCGAGAGACCCAGTACTTC. It codes for CSAAEVQTGRETQYF.

This clonotype was seen only a few times. The chain combines TRBV5-1 with TRBJ1-5; tentative D call: TRBD1 (6 bases). Trimming removed 4 bases at V and 0 bases at J, with 11 bases between. The germline V gene has CDR1 SGHRS and CDR2 YFSETQ. This CDR3 spans 15 amino acids. The chain's CDR3 is CASSELQGSNQPQHF. CDR3 coding DNA: TGCGCCAGCAGCGAATTACAGGGTAGCAATCAGCCCCAGCATTTT. Drawing the rest from reference TRBV5-1 and TRBJ1-5, the complete variable domain is KAGVTQTPRYLIKTRGQQVTLSCSPISGHRSVSWYQQTPGQGLQFLFEYFSETQRNKGNFPGRFSGRQFSNSRSEMNVSTLELGDSALYLCASSELQGSNQPQHFGDGTRLSIL.

The gene calls are TRBV10-3 and TRBJ2-1, with TRBD2 matching 11 bases. With V trimmed by 5 bases and J by 4 bases, 7 bases remained unmatched. The germline V gene has CDR1 ENHRY and CDR2 SYGVKD. The CDR3 contains 16 residues. The CDR3 here is CAISSALAGAYNEQFF. Here the CDR3 DNA reads TGTGCCATCAGTTCCGCACTAGCGGGAGCTTACAATGAGCAGTTCTTC.

This clonotype has a handful of counts. The genes are TRBV7-2 and TRBJ2-2; D is unresolved. The CDR3 is 15 amino acids. CDR1 SGHTA and CDR2 FQGNSA come from the germline V gene. Trimming removed 1 base at V and 4 bases at J, with 10 bases between. The CDR3 DNA sequence: TGTGCCAGCAGCTTAGAGGGCAGGATCACCGGGGAGCTGTTTTTT. Its protein is CASSLEGRITGELFF.

This clonotype was seen more than once but under ten times. The gene calls are TRBV29-1 and TRBJ2-1; D unresolved. Looked up from germline, CDR1 is SQVTM and CDR2 is ANQGSEA. Trimming removed 2 bases at V and 4 bases at J, with 6 bases between. The CDR3 runs to 12 residues. CDR3 sequence: CSVETAYNEQFF. CDR3 nucleotide sequence: TGCAGCGTTGAAACGGCGTACAATGAGCAGTTCTTC.

The rearrangement joins TRBV11-2 to TRBJ2-1, with 8 bases lining up with TRBD2. This CDR3 has 15 residues. V lost 5 bases and J lost 2; bases outside the gene matches: 5. CDR1 and CDR2 from the germline V gene are SGHAT and FQNNGV. The CDR3 loop is CASSLSGMAYNEQFF. The CDR3 bases are TGTGCCAGCAGCCTTAGCGGGATGGCCTACAATGAGCAGTTCTTC. Together with reference TRBV11-2 and TRBJ2-1, the CDR3 gives the full variable domain: EAGVAQSPRYKIIEKRQSVAFWCNPISGHATLYWYQQILGQGPKLLIQFQNNGVVDDSQLPKDRFSAERLKGVDSTLKIQPAKLEDSAVYLCASSLSGMAYNEQFFGPGTRLTVL.

This clonotype was recorded at least ten times. The rearrangement joins TRBV29-1 to TRBJ2-7; 10 nucleotides align to TRBD2. CDR1 is SQVTM and CDR2 is ANQGSEA in the germline V gene. Trimming at V came to 2 bases and at J to 3 bases, leaving 1 base not matched to a gene. This CDR3 region has 13 residues. The CDR3 loop reads CSVETSGDYEQYF. For the CDR3, the DNA is TGCAGCGTTGAAACTAGCGGGGACTACGAGCAGTACTTC.

As DNA, the CDR3 is TGTGCCAGCAGTAAGAAGACAGGGGTTAACACCGGGGAGCTGTTTTTT. It yields the protein CASSKKTGVNTGELFF. The chain couples TRBV27 to TRBJ2-2; 8 bases align to TRBD1. CDR1 MNHEY and CDR2 SMNVEV come from the germline V gene (reference sequence). The V segment lost 5 bases and the J segment 2 bases; nucleotides outside the gene matches: 7. The CDR3 spans 16 residues.

V gene TRBV4-2 combines with J gene TRBJ2-5; D gene uncertain. This CDR3 region has 14 residues. V was clipped by 4 bases and J by 2 bases, with 11 bases between them. CDR1 and CDR2 from the germline V gene are LGHNA and YNFKEQ. The CDR3 DNA reads as TGTGCCAGCAGCCGACCGGCCCTACAAGAGACCCAGTACTTC. Translated, it gives CASSRPALQETQYF.

This clonotype was counted a few times. This chain uses TRBV20-1 with TRBJ2-1; 10 nucleotides line up with TRBD2. This CDR3 has 17 residues. The trim removed 0 bases at V and 5 bases at J, leaving 10 bases unmatched. CDR1 is DFQATT, CDR2 SNEGSKA, per germline (reference sequence). CDR3 protein: CSARDHRAGGRDNEQFF. The CDR3 DNA follows: TGCAGTGCTAGAGATCACCGAGCGGGGGGGCGGGACAATGAGCAGTTCTTC.

This sequence joins TRBV7-9 and TRBJ1-2; D perhaps matches TRBD1 (5 bases). CDR3 length: 14 amino acids. CDR1 and CDR2 from the germline V gene are SEHNR and FQNEAQ (reference sequence). The V and J ends lost 5 bases and 5 bases respectively, with 15 bases between them. CDR3 in amino acids: CASSTPTEGYGYTF. In DNA form, the CDR3 reads TGTGCCAGCAGCACACCGACCGAGGGGTATGGCTACACCTTC.

This clonotype was seen a few times. J is TRBJ1-6 and V is TRBV20-1; D is possibly TRBD1 (6 bases). The CDR3 totals 11 residues. Trimming left V 6 bases short and J 8 bases short, with 8 bases between. Germline loops: CDR1 DFQATT, CDR2 SNEGSKA (reference sequence). The CDR3 spells CSAKGDSPLHF. CDR3 sequence (DNA): TGCAGTGCCAAGGGGGATTCACCCCTCCACTTT.

CDR3 sequence: CASSLNPLGTDTQYF. CDR3 DNA: TGTGCCAGCAGCTTAAATCCTTTGGGCACAGATACGCAGTATTTT. This chain links TRBV7-6 with TRBJ2-3; D is uncertain. CDR3 length: 15 residues. V shed 2 bases and J shed 1 base, with 10 bases lying between them. Germline CDR1 reads SGHVS; CDR2 reads FNYEAQ.

This clonotype turned up a few times. V and J are TRBV13 and TRBJ1-2; perhaps TRBD1 as D (6 bases). V was pared by 6 bases and J by 8 bases, with 25 bases between. Germline values: CDR1 PRHDT, CDR2 FYEKMQ (reference sequence). This CDR3 comprises 16 residues. The CDR3, as DNA: TGTGCCAGCAGACTCACGGGTGGACAGTTGGGTGTAGGCTACACCTTC. Amino acid sequence: CASRLTGGQLGVGYTF. The full variable domain, with the rest looked up from reference TRBV13 and TRBJ1-2, is AAGVIQSPRHLIKEKRETATLKCYPIPRHDTVYWYQQGPGQDPQFLISFYEKMQSDKGSIPDRFSAQQFSDYHSELNMSSLELGDSALYFCASRLTGGQLGVGYTFGSGTRLTVV.

This clonotype has more than one count but fewer than ten. The chain has TRBV27 and TRBJ2-7; 14 bases are a match to TRBD2. Unmatched junction bases numbered 8, after V lost 9 bases and J lost 7 bases. CDR3 length equals 14 residues. Germline V CDR1 and CDR2: MNHEY, SMNVEV (reference sequence). The CDR3 sequence is CASRTSGGPTEQYF. CDR3 bases: TGTGCCAGTCGGACTAGCGGGGGGCCCACGGAGCAGTACTTC.

In regard to this clonotype: A much larger clone sits a single nucleotide away, making a read error possible. The V and J genes are TRBV5-1 and TRBJ2-7; D uncertain. The CDR3 is made up of 15 amino acids. Germline V CDR1 and CDR2: SGHRS, YFSETQ. The CDR3 here is CARSLNPASKAEQYF. The CDR3 DNA reads TGCGCCAGGAGCTTGAACCCAGCGTCAAAGGCCGAGCAGTACTTC.

This clonotype came up many times. The CDR3 reads CSVHSGTADSYNEQFF. CDR3 sequence (DNA): TGCAGCGTACATTCCGGGACGGCGGACTCCTACAATGAGCAGTTCTTC. This chain joins TRBV29-1 and TRBJ2-1; perhaps D is TRBD1 or TRBD2 (5 bases each). Germline-derived CDR1 and CDR2 are SQVTM and ANQGSEA. The ends were cut back, 6 bases at V and 0 bases at J, with 18 bases in the middle. This CDR3 region has 16 residues.

This chain uses TRBV6-2 or TRBV6-3 with TRBJ2-7, with D perhaps TRBD1 (6 bases). The length of the CDR3 is 14 residues. V was cut by 7 bases and J by 7 bases, with 20 bases left in between. The V gene's germline CDR1 is MNHEY and CDR2 SVGEGT. CDR3 nucleotides: TGTGCCAGCAAGGAAGGGCCAAGTCAGGGGGAGCAGTACTTC. It yields the protein CASKEGPSQGEQYF.

This clonotype was detected only a few times. The rearrangement links TRBV5-1 to TRBJ2-2; TRBD1 aligns across 9 bases. J gave up 4 bases and V 0 bases, and 7 bases lay outside the gene matches. The CDR3 contains 17 residues. Germline CDR1 SGHRS, CDR2 YFSETQ. The CDR3 loop reads CASSLEGTGWSTGELFF. DNA for the CDR3: TGCGCCAGCAGCTTGGAAGGGACAGGGTGGAGCACCGGGGAGCTGTTTTTT.